This paragraph covers one TCR beta chain sequence. V lost 5 bases, J lost 6 bases, and 10 bases stayed unmatched. The CDR3 sequence is 13 residues long. CDR1 SQVTM and CDR2 ANQGSEA come from the germline V gene. The authors extracted RNA and reverse transcribed it into cDNA as the sequencing template. TCRdb keeps only in-frame clones here, not all; method: immunoSEQ multiplex PCR. The sample yields hundreds of thousands of clones, roughly two thirds seen once. The source of the sample is a study of CD8+ T cells in alopecia areata. The TCR was taken from a human donor with alopecia areata. Sequenced here: CD4+ T cells sorted from blood, sampled at week 0. The chain recombines TRBV29-1 with TRBJ2-7, with 7 bases lining up with TRBD1. This CDR3 reads CSVYSGGTGEQYF. In DNA form, the CDR3 reads TGCAGCGTTTATTCAGGGGGAACCGGCGAGCAGTACTTC.